The 28 T cell receptor beta chains given below trace back to one sample, sequenced in a study of cytomegalovirus exposure and HLA in healthy donors. PCR was performed using 60 Vbeta and 13 Jbeta primers. Libraries were prepared by immunoSEQ multiplex PCR; TCRdb keeps only in-frame clonotypes and omits some of them. The sample has tens of thousands of clones, around 72% seen once. The sequenced material came from PBMCs. All receptors come from a woman under 40 in good health and CMV-seronegative.

This chain connects TRBV2 to TRBJ1-5; D is unresolved. CDR3 size: 13 residues. The germline CDR1 and CDR2 sequences are SNHLY and FYNNEI. Trimming removed 2 bases at V and 7 bases at J, with 9 bases between. The CDR3 loop reads CASSEPGIQPQHF. DNA for the CDR3: TGTGCCAGCAGTGAACCGGGAATACAGCCCCAGCATTTT.

The rearrangement uses TRBV29-1 and TRBJ2-1; the match to TRBD2 covers 7 bases. This CDR3 contains 14 residues. With V trimmed by 6 bases and J by 2 bases, 7 bases remained unmatched. Germline lookup yields CDR1 SQVTM and CDR2 ANQGSEA. The CDR3 region is CSVELARTYNEQFF. CDR3 bases: TGCAGCGTCGAACTAGCGAGAACCTACAATGAGCAGTTCTTC.

The chain links TRBV7-9 to TRBJ1-2; no definite D call. The CDR3 has 15 amino acids. The V end was cut by 1 base, the J end by 0 bases, with 9 bases between. Germline V lookup: CDR1 SEHNR, CDR2 FQNEAQ (reference sequence). The CDR3 reads CASSLVNPANYGYTF. CDR3 sequence (DNA): TGTGCCAGCAGCTTAGTCAACCCAGCTAACTATGGCTACACCTTC.

The chain uses TRBV2 and TRBJ2-1; maybe TRBD2 (6 bases). The CDR3 has 16 amino acids. CDR1 and CDR2 from the germline V gene are SNHLY and FYNNEI. V lost 2 bases and J lost 9, with 20 bases in between. CDR3: CASSERSGPSGGEQFF. In nucleotides, the CDR3 is TGTGCCAGCAGTGAACGGAGCGGGCCGTCCGGTGGTGAGCAGTTCTTC.

This rearrangement joins TRBV7-9 to TRBJ1-4; the D is unclear. There are 19 residues in the CDR3. V lost 1 base and J 0 bases, leaving 18 bases between the germline ends. CDR1 and CDR2 (germline): SEHNR, FQNEAQ (reference sequence). CDR3 residues: CASSLGSLRGGPTNEKLFF. The CDR3 nucleotides read TGTGCCAGCAGCTTAGGGTCCCTACGAGGTGGTCCAACTAATGAAAAACTGTTTTTT.

There are a few counts of this clone. The CDR3 spells CASSPSGGYSPLHF. The CDR3 DNA sequence: TGTGCCAGCAGCCCCTCCGGGGGATACTCACCCCTCCACTTT. V is TRBV7-2 and J is TRBJ1-6; D may be TRBD1 (5 bases). The germline V gene encodes CDR1 SGHTA and CDR2 FQGNSA. Trimming took off 5 bases at V and 10 bases at J, with 15 bases between the two ends. There are 14 residues in the CDR3.

The chain uses TRBV7-2 and TRBJ2-5; 13 positions agree with TRBD2. V trimming: 4 bases; J trimming: 5 bases; junction bases outside the gene matches: 7. Germline V CDR1 and CDR2: SGHTA, FQGNSA. CDR3 length equals 16 residues. DNA for the CDR3: TGTGCCAGCAGCTCTCAGACTAGCGGGGGGTTTGAGACCCAGTACTTC. Its protein product is CASSSQTSGGFETQYF.

This sequence joins TRBV2 and TRBJ2-5; D call uncertain. There are 14 residues in the CDR3. The germline V and J ends were trimmed by 1 base and 2 bases, with 8 bases remaining between them. CDR1 SNHLY and CDR2 FYNNEI come from the germline V gene. In nucleotides, the CDR3 is TGTGCCAGCAGTGAAGTCACTATACAAGAGACCCAGTACTTC. As protein: CASSEVTIQETQYF. Filled out from reference TRBV2 and TRBJ2-5, the complete variable domain reads EPEVTQTPSHQVTQMGQEVILRCVPISNHLYFYWYRQILGQKVEFLVSFYNNEISEKSEIFDDQFSVERPDGSNFTLKIRSTKLEDSAMYFCASSEVTIQETQYFGPGTRLLVL.

The CDR3 loop is CASTIQGLNTEAFF. In DNA form, the CDR3 reads TGTGCCTCTACAATTCAGGGTTTGAACACTGAAGCTTTCTTT. This sequence joins TRBV28 and TRBJ1-1, with D maybe TRBD1 (5 bases). Deletions cut 11 bases from V and 0 bases from J, with 16 bases between. Per germline, CDR1 MDHEN and CDR2 SYDVKM. The CDR3 runs 14 residues. The full variable domain, rest sourced from reference TRBV28 and TRBJ1-1, is DVKVTQSSRYLVKRTGEKVFLECVQDMDHENMFWYRQDPGLGLRLIYFSYDVKMKEKGDIPEGYSVSREKKERFSLILESASTNQTSMYLCASTIQGLNTEAFFGQGTRLTVV.

V gene TRBV29-1 combines with J gene TRBJ1-2; D is perhaps TRBD1 (6 bases). The CDR3 contains 14 residues. The germline V and J ends were trimmed by 3 bases and 4 bases, with 15 bases remaining between them. CDR1 is SQVTM, CDR2 ANQGSEA, per germline. CDR3 amino acids: CSVDLRGSGYGYTF. In DNA, the CDR3 is TGCAGCGTTGATCTCAGGGGCTCCGGCTATGGCTACACCTTC.

In its sample, this clone was seen a few times. This chain connects TRBV7-6 to TRBJ1-1, with D perhaps TRBD1 (5 bases). The CDR3 contains 13 residues. V was trimmed by 5 bases and J by 5 bases, leaving 12 bases between them. The V gene's germline CDR1 is SGHVS and CDR2 FNYEAQ. DNA for the CDR3: TGTGCCAGCAGCATCCGAAAGGGGACTGAAGCTTTCTTT. Amino acid sequence: CASSIRKGTEAFF.

The chain couples TRBV9 to TRBJ2-1; possible D gene TRBD2, 6 bases. CDR1 SGDLS and CDR2 YYNGEE come from the germline V gene. The CDR3 length is 16 residues. V was shortened by 0 bases and J by 5 bases, with 15 bases between the two germline ends. The CDR3 is CASSVGRGSLDNEQFF. The CDR3 DNA sequence: TGTGCCAGCAGCGTAGGACGGGGGAGCCTAGACAATGAGCAGTTCTTC.

CDR3 protein: CASSLDGRSEAFF. The CDR3 DNA follows: TGTGCCAGCAGTTTAGATGGCAGAAGTGAAGCTTTCTTT. The chain uses TRBV28 and TRBJ1-1; D is unresolved. Germline values: CDR1 MDHEN, CDR2 SYDVKM. Trimming pared 2 bases from V and 7 bases from J, leaving 11 bases between. The CDR3 extends over 13 amino acids.

This clone was observed a few times. The chain is built from TRBV29-1 and TRBJ2-7; D may be TRBD1 (6 bases). V was pared by 4 bases and J by 5 bases, with 9 bases between. This CDR3 region has 11 residues. The germline CDR1 and CDR2 sequences are SQVTM and ANQGSEA. CDR3 sequence (DNA): TGCAGCGTTGCAGGGGTTCACGAGCAGTACTTC. Translating it yields CSVAGVHEQYF.

This CDR3 reads CAWSDVGDTIYF. In DNA form, the CDR3 reads TGTGCCTGGAGTGATGTGGGAGACACCATATATTTT. V gene TRBV30 combines with J gene TRBJ1-3; D not resolved. V was cut by 1 base and J by 8 bases, with 9 bases left in between. Germline V gene lookup returns CDR1 GTSNPN and CDR2 SVGIG (reference sequence). This CDR3 has 12 residues.

The V and J genes are TRBV11-2 and TRBJ1-5; D remains ambiguous. V was trimmed by 0 bases and J by 4 bases, leaving 7 bases between them. This CDR3 is 14 amino acids long. Germline CDR1 reads SGHAT; CDR2 reads FQNNGV. Written as DNA, the CDR3 is TGTGCCAGCAGCTTAGAGGGAGGAAATCAGCCCCAGCATTTT. Translated: CASSLEGGNQPQHF. The variable domain in full, with the rest retrieved from reference TRBV11-2 and TRBJ1-5, is EAGVAQSPRYKIIEKRQSVAFWCNPISGHATLYWYQQILGQGPKLLIQFQNNGVVDDSQLPKDRFSAERLKGVDSTLKIQPAKLEDSAVYLCASSLEGGNQPQHFGDGTRLSIL.

The count of this clone is one. The V call is TRBV11-2, the J call TRBJ1-1, with D perhaps matching TRBD1 (5 bases). The germline V and J ends were trimmed by 7 bases and 1 base, with 10 bases remaining between them. CDR1 and CDR2 (germline): SGHAT, FQNNGV. The CDR3 consists of 13 residues. CDR3 DNA: TGTGCCAGCACTCGACAGCAGAACACTGAAGCTTTCTTT. Translating it yields CASTRQQNTEAFF. Full variable domain (remainder filled in from reference TRBV11-2 and TRBJ1-1): EAGVAQSPRYKIIEKRQSVAFWCNPISGHATLYWYQQILGQGPKLLIQFQNNGVVDDSQLPKDRFSAERLKGVDSTLKIQPAKLEDSAVYLCASTRQQNTEAFFGQGTRLTVV.

There are a few counts of this clone. The chain recombines TRBV6-6 with TRBJ2-7; possibly TRBD1 for D (5 bases). The germline gives CDR1 MNHNY, CDR2 SVGAGI (reference sequence). Trimming cost V 4 bases and J 6 bases, with 7 bases left between them. There are 11 residues in the CDR3. The DNA for the CDR3 is TGTGCCAGCAGTTTGCAGGGCGAGCAGTACTTC. As protein: CASSLQGEQYF.

The chain carries TRBV28 and TRBJ2-5, with 8 bases identical to TRBD2. The CDR3 contains 14 residues. Germline CDR1 is MDHEN and CDR2 is SYDVKM. V dropped 8 bases and J dropped 3; count of bases not matched to a gene: 8. DNA for the CDR3: TGTGCCAGCTCCCCAGCGGGGGTGGAAGAGACCCAGTACTTC. Protein product: CASSPAGVEETQYF.

The CDR3 coding sequence is TGTGCCAGCAGTGTAAGTGGTAGTGGCAATGAGCAGTTCTTC. It is translated as CASSVSGSGNEQFF. J is TRBJ2-1 and V is TRBV28, with D hard to call. Trimming shortened V by 5 bases and J by 6 bases, and 14 bases separated the two germline ends. The CDR3 sequence is 14 residues long. CDR1 and CDR2 (germline): MDHEN, SYDVKM. Using reference TRBV28 and TRBJ2-1 for the parts outside the CDR3, the full variable domain is DVKVTQSSRYLVKRTGEKVFLECVQDMDHENMFWYRQDPGLGLRLIYFSYDVKMKEKGDIPEGYSVSREKKERFSLILESASTNQTSMYLCASSVSGSGNEQFFGPGTRLTVL.

V usage is TRBV6-6 and J usage is TRBJ1-5, with 9 bases identical to TRBD1. The CDR3 consists of 16 residues. Losses at the gene ends were 2 bases for V and 2 bases for J; bases not matched to a gene: 4. Per the germline V gene, CDR1 is MNHNY and CDR2 is SVGAGI (reference sequence). In DNA form, the CDR3 reads TGTGCCAGCAGTTACCAAACAGGGGGCGGCAATCAGCCCCAGCATTTT. This encodes CASSYQTGGGNQPQHF.

About this clone itself: A read error may produce the germline difference seen at one junction end. The CDR3 loop reads CASSEGAEGSEKLFF. For the CDR3, the DNA is TGTGCCAGCAGCGAAGGGGCCGAGGGTAGTGAAAAACTGTTTTTT. V is TRBV6-1 and J is TRBJ1-4, with D perhaps matching TRBD1 (5 bases). CDR3 length: 15 residues. Germline lookup yields CDR1 MNHNS and CDR2 SASEGT.

The chain has TRBV23-1 and TRBJ2-6, with TRBD2 as a possible D gene (5 bases). TRBV23-1 counts as an open reading frame of uncertain function. The CDR3 totals 14 residues. Deletions cut 10 bases from V and 1 base from J, with 11 bases between. The CDR3 region has the DNA TGCGCCAAAAGCAGCGGTTCTGGGGCCAACGTCCTGACTTTC. Protein product: CAKSSGSGANVLTF.

This clone showed up just a few times. This chain links TRBV5-1 with TRBJ2-2; tentative D call: TRBD1 (5 bases). Per germline, CDR1 SGHRS and CDR2 YFSETQ. V was clipped by 4 bases and J by 1 base, with 8 bases between them. This CDR3 spans 14 amino acids. The CDR3 loop is CASSAGQNTGELFF. The DNA of the CDR3 is TGCGCCAGCAGCGCCGGACAGAACACCGGGGAGCTGTTTTTT. The whole variable domain, remainder taken from reference TRBV5-1 and TRBJ2-2, is KAGVTQTPRYLIKTRGQQVTLSCSPISGHRSVSWYQQTPGQGLQFLFEYFSETQRNKGNFPGRFSGRQFSNSRSEMNVSTLELGDSALYLCASSAGQNTGELFFGEGSRLTVL.

In DNA form, the CDR3 reads TGTGCCAGCAGCCAAGGCATAGAGGGGCAGTACTTC. The encoded protein is CASSQGIEGQYF. The chain is built from TRBV14 and TRBJ2-7; tentatively, D is TRBD2 (5 bases). The V and J ends lost 1 base and 9 bases respectively, with 10 bases between them. Germline V gene data show CDR1 as SGHDN and CDR2 as FVKESK. The CDR3 has 12 residues.

This clone has only one observation. This chain joins TRBV29-1 and TRBJ1-5, with 8 bases identical to TRBD1. Germline CDR1 is SQVTM and CDR2 is ANQGSEA. The CDR3 runs to 13 residues. J lost 3 bases, V lost 7 bases, and 5 bases had no gene match. CDR3 residues: CSGRTGPNQPQHF. The CDR3 DNA follows: TGCAGCGGTCGGACAGGGCCCAATCAGCCCCAGCATTTT.

The chain carries TRBV9 and TRBJ1-2; TRBD1 agrees at 7 bases. The germline CDR1 and CDR2 sequences are SGDLS and YYNGEE. This CDR3 contains 14 residues. The J segment lost 5 bases and the V segment lost 0 bases, leaving 4 bases of the junction unmatched. CDR3 DNA: TGTGCCAGCAGCGTAGAGTACAGGGGTTATGGCTACACCTTC. Residues: CASSVEYRGYGYTF.

The chain is built from TRBV5-1 and TRBJ1-4, with 8 bases lining up with TRBD1. The V and J ends lost 4 bases and 2 bases, in that order; junction bases with no gene match: 1. This CDR3 has 14 amino acids. The V gene's germline CDR1 is SGHRS and CDR2 YFSETQ. CDR3 sequence (DNA): TGCGCCAGCAGCCGACAGGGGACTAATGAAAAACTGTTTTTT. Translation gives CASSRQGTNEKLFF.